A single sample gave rise to the 19 T cell receptor beta chains below, sequenced in a study of blood T cell repertoires in COVID-19. Produced via immunoSEQ multiplex PCR; TCRdb's table is partial and in-frame only. The data contain over 250,000 clones, 84% of them singletons. The sample consisted of PBMCs or T cells enriched from blood (not recorded which). Every receptor here comes from a man aged 25-45 years with acute COVID-19.

This clone was found once. The chain recombines TRBV28 with TRBJ2-1, with D perhaps TRBD2 (6 bases). Trimming left V 7 bases short and J 7 bases short, with 14 bases between. The CDR3 runs 13 residues. Germline-derived CDR1 and CDR2 are MDHEN and SYDVKM. The CDR3 nucleotides read TGTGCCAGCAAGGGGACTCCTAATAATGAGCAGTTCTTC. It codes for CASKGTPNNEQFF.

This rearrangement joins TRBV19 to TRBJ1-6; 11 nucleotides match TRBD1. Germline loops: CDR1 LNHDA, CDR2 SQIVND (reference sequence). This CDR3 is built from 17 residues. With V trimmed by 4 bases and J by 5 bases, 7 bases remained unmatched. CDR3 protein: CASSKPGQGVNNSPLHF. CDR3 DNA sequence: TGTGCCAGTAGTAAACCGGGACAGGGGGTTAATAATTCACCCCTCCACTTT.

This rearrangement joins TRBV2 to TRBJ2-3, with 14 positions matching TRBD2. CDR1 is SNHLY and CDR2 is FYNNEI in the germline V gene. J lost 0 bases, V lost 7 bases, and 12 bases had no gene match. The CDR3 runs to 19 residues. The CDR3 loop is CASTSLGTSGGTSTDTQYF. The CDR3 DNA follows: TGTGCCAGCACGAGTTTGGGGACTAGCGGGGGAACTAGCACAGATACGCAGTATTTT.

The sample holds a few counts of this clone. The CDR3 DNA follows: TGTGCCAGCAGTCAAACGACAGGGGCTAACTATGGCTACACCTTC. The encoded protein is CASSQTTGANYGYTF. The genes are TRBV6-6 and TRBJ1-2; 8 bases are shared with TRBD1. CDR1 is MNHNY and CDR2 is SVGAGI in the germline V gene (reference sequence). The J segment lost 0 bases and the V segment lost 5 bases, leaving 5 bases of the junction unmatched. This CDR3 contains 15 residues.

This chain links TRBV6-6 with TRBJ1-1; D call uncertain. This CDR3 has 17 residues. V dropped 5 bases and J dropped 0 bases, with 19 bases sitting between them. Germline CDR1 is MNHNY and CDR2 is SVGAGI (reference sequence). The DNA for the CDR3 is TGTGCCAGCAGTCCCTTAGGTAAGGCGGGGATGAACACTGAAGCTTTCTTT. It yields the protein CASSPLGKAGMNTEAFF.

V usage is TRBV6-6 and J usage is TRBJ1-1; 7 nucleotides agree with TRBD1. V lost 5 bases to trimming and J lost 6 bases; unmatched junction nucleotides: 21. Germline-derived CDR1 and CDR2 are MNHNY and SVGAGI (reference sequence). This CDR3 is 18 amino acids long. CDR3 nucleotides: TGTGCCAGCAGTCTCAACATAAATTTCAGACAGGGCGGTGCTGAAGCTTTCTTT. Its translation: CASSLNINFRQGGAEAFF.

The chain combines TRBV30 with TRBJ2-7; 10 bases match TRBD2. The CDR3 covers 12 residues. Germline assignment: CDR1 GTSNPN and CDR2 SVGIG (reference sequence). V dropped 4 bases and J dropped 3; count of bases not matched to a gene: 0. CDR3 DNA sequence: TGTGCCTGGACTAGCGGGAGCTACGAGCAGTACGTC. Its protein is CAWTSGSYEQYV.

This clone was observed a few times. This rearrangement joins TRBV7-8 to TRBJ1-5; 8 bases align to TRBD1. Trimming removed 4 bases from V and 7 bases from J; junction bases left unmatched: 6. Looked up from germline, CDR1 is SGHVS and CDR2 is FQNEAQ. CDR3 length: 14 amino acids. The CDR3, as DNA: TGTGCCAGCAGCTCCTCAGGGGGCGAACAGCCCCAGCATTTT. Translating gives CASSSSGGEQPQHF.

The chain has TRBV6-5 and TRBJ2-1; D gene uncertain. Per the germline V gene, CDR1 is MNHEY and CDR2 is SVGAGI. V shed 5 bases and J shed 2 bases, with 10 bases lying between them. This CDR3 has 14 amino acids. CDR3 coding DNA: TGTGCCAGCAGTAGCCGCGTAGCCTACAATGAGCAGTTCTTC. Amino acid sequence: CASSSRVAYNEQFF.

This clone was recorded once. The gene calls are TRBV6-1 and TRBJ1-2, with 12 bases identical to TRBD1. With V trimmed by 3 bases and J by 8 bases, 10 bases remained unmatched. Germline V gene data show CDR1 as MNHNS and CDR2 as SASEGT. The CDR3 has 16 residues. CDR3 residues: CASSDQPGQGAQGYTF. CDR3 DNA sequence: TGTGCCAGCAGTGACCAGCCGGGACAGGGGGCTCAGGGCTACACCTTC.

This chain's CDR3 is CASSLDGERGATGELFF. The CDR3 nucleotides read TGTGCCAGCAGCTTGGATGGTGAGCGGGGGGCCACCGGGGAGCTGTTTTTT. The rearrangement links TRBV5-4 to TRBJ2-2, with 9 bases lining up with TRBD2. The length of the CDR3 is 17 residues. Germline V gene data show CDR1 as SGHNT and CDR2 as YYREEE (reference sequence). Trimming removed 0 bases from V and 4 bases from J; junction bases left unmatched: 7.

The J gene is TRBJ1-3, the V gene TRBV2; a possible D gene is TRBD1 (5 bases). The length of the CDR3 is 14 residues. Between the trimmed V and J ends, which lost 3 bases and 4 bases, there was a span of 10 bases. CDR1 and CDR2 from the germline V gene are SNHLY and FYNNEI. The CDR3 DNA sequence: TGTGCCAGCAGTGATTTGGGGCCGGGAAACACCATATATTTT. Protein sequence: CASSDLGPGNTIYF.

This clone showed up just once. The chain uses TRBV11-3 and TRBJ1-2; D perhaps matches TRBD1 (6 bases). CDR3 length equals 13 residues. The germline V gene has CDR1 SGHNT and CDR2 YENEEA. Trimming took 4 bases from V and 8 from J, leaving 14 bases between them. The CDR3 nucleotides read TGTGCCAGCAGCTATTCCGGGACAAGGGGCTACACCTTC. It encodes CASSYSGTRGYTF.

The rearrangement links TRBV28 to TRBJ1-1, with 7 bases matching TRBD1. There are 13 residues in the CDR3. From germline, CDR1 is MDHEN and CDR2 SYDVKM. V trimming: 6 bases; J trimming: 5 bases; junction bases outside the gene matches: 6. Written as DNA, the CDR3 is TGTGCCAGCAGCCTCAGGGGGAGAACTGAAGCTTTCTTT. Its protein product is CASSLRGRTEAFF.

The J gene is TRBJ1-4, the V gene TRBV30; no firm D call. With 0 bases removed from V and 4 bases from J, the gap between germline ends came to 9 bases. CDR3 length: 14 residues. Germline-derived CDR1 and CDR2 are GTSNPN and SVGIG (reference sequence). CDR3 region: CAWSVYSVNEKLFF. CDR3 DNA: TGTGCCTGGAGTGTATACTCCGTTAATGAAAAACTGTTTTTT. Full variable domain (rest looked up from reference TRBV30 and TRBJ1-4): SQTIHQWPATLVQPVGSPLSLECTVEGTSNPNLYWYRQAAGRGLQLLFYSVGIGQISSEVPQNLSASRPQDRQFILSSKKLLLSDSGFYLCAWSVYSVNEKLFFGSGTQLSVL.

The CDR3 nucleotides are TGTGCCAGCAGCCAAGACCCGACAGGGTCTGGAAACACCATATATTTT. Its protein is CASSQDPTGSGNTIYF. The chain combines TRBV3-1 (or the pseudogene TRBV3-2) with TRBJ1-3; 7 bases align to TRBD1. Trimming removed 0 bases from V and 1 base from J; junction bases left unmatched: 3. From germline, CDR1 is LGHDT and CDR2 YNNKEL (reference sequence). This CDR3 comprises 16 residues.

The gene calls are TRBV29-1 and TRBJ1-2, with 9 bases that match TRBD1. The CDR3 sequence is 15 residues long. The V segment lost 6 bases and the J segment 3 bases; nucleotides outside the gene matches: 11. Germline V gene lookup returns CDR1 SQVTM and CDR2 ANQGSEA. CDR3 sequence reads: CSVSPVTGGDYGYTF. CDR3 in DNA: TGCAGCGTCTCTCCCGTTACAGGGGGCGACTATGGCTACACCTTC. The whole variable domain, filled in from reference TRBV29-1 and TRBJ1-2, reads SAVISQKPSRDICQRGTSLTIQCQVDSQVTMMFWYRQQPGQSLTLIATANQGSEATYESGFVIDKFPISRPNLTFSTLTVSNMSPEDSSIYLCSVSPVTGGDYGYTFGSGTRLTVV.

The V call is TRBV28, the J call TRBJ1-6, with a weak D call TRBD1 (6 bases). V lost 0 bases and J 10 bases, leaving 16 bases between the germline ends. The CDR3 runs 16 residues. Germline assignment: CDR1 MDHEN and CDR2 SYDVKM. The chain's CDR3 is CASSLWGGAISSPLHF. In DNA form, the CDR3 reads TGTGCCAGCAGTTTATGGGGGGGGGCGATCAGCTCACCCCTCCACTTT.

This clone was seen more than once but under ten times. CDR3 nucleotides: TGTGCCAGCAGCTTGGGACTAGCGGGGGAGAACGGGGAGCTGTTTTTT. Protein product: CASSLGLAGENGELFF. This chain links TRBV5-4 with TRBJ2-2; 12 bases line up with TRBD2. V lost 0 bases to trimming and J lost 7 bases; unmatched junction nucleotides: 4. The CDR3 runs to 16 residues. The germline V gene encodes CDR1 SGHNT and CDR2 YYREEE (reference sequence).